The clone carrying this T cell receptor (beta chain) was recorded a few times. Antigen unknown. The V end was cut by 5 bases, the J end by 1 base, with 9 bases between. This CDR3 has 14 residues. Germline CDR1 reads MNHGY; CDR2 reads SAAAGT. TCRdb redid the calling of the reads with MiXCR, one entry per CDR3 protein. This repertoire shows 150,000 to 200,000 distinct CDR3 sequences, less than 25% found once; its top ten account for around a quarter. The entry originates in a study of T cell repertoires in cytomegalovirus infection. Study information: HLA-B-restricted CMV epitopes that are well studied were used alongside recently identified HLA-C-restricted ones.

Study-wide results and limits: Carriers of CMV and the relevant HLA type were discriminated by public TCR beta frequency.

The chain has TRBV6-8 and TRBJ1-5; the D gene is possibly TRBD1 (5 bases). This specimen consisted of CD8+ T cells from cultured PBMCs, obtained from culture after CMV antigen stimulation. This clonotype was obtained from a human donor in good health (CMV status not recorded). Some clones in this sample may be carry-over from other donors' samples. The CDR3 sequence: CASSPTVSNQPQHF. Here the CDR3 DNA reads TGTGCCAGCAGTCCGACAGTAAGCAATCAGCCCCAGCATTTT.